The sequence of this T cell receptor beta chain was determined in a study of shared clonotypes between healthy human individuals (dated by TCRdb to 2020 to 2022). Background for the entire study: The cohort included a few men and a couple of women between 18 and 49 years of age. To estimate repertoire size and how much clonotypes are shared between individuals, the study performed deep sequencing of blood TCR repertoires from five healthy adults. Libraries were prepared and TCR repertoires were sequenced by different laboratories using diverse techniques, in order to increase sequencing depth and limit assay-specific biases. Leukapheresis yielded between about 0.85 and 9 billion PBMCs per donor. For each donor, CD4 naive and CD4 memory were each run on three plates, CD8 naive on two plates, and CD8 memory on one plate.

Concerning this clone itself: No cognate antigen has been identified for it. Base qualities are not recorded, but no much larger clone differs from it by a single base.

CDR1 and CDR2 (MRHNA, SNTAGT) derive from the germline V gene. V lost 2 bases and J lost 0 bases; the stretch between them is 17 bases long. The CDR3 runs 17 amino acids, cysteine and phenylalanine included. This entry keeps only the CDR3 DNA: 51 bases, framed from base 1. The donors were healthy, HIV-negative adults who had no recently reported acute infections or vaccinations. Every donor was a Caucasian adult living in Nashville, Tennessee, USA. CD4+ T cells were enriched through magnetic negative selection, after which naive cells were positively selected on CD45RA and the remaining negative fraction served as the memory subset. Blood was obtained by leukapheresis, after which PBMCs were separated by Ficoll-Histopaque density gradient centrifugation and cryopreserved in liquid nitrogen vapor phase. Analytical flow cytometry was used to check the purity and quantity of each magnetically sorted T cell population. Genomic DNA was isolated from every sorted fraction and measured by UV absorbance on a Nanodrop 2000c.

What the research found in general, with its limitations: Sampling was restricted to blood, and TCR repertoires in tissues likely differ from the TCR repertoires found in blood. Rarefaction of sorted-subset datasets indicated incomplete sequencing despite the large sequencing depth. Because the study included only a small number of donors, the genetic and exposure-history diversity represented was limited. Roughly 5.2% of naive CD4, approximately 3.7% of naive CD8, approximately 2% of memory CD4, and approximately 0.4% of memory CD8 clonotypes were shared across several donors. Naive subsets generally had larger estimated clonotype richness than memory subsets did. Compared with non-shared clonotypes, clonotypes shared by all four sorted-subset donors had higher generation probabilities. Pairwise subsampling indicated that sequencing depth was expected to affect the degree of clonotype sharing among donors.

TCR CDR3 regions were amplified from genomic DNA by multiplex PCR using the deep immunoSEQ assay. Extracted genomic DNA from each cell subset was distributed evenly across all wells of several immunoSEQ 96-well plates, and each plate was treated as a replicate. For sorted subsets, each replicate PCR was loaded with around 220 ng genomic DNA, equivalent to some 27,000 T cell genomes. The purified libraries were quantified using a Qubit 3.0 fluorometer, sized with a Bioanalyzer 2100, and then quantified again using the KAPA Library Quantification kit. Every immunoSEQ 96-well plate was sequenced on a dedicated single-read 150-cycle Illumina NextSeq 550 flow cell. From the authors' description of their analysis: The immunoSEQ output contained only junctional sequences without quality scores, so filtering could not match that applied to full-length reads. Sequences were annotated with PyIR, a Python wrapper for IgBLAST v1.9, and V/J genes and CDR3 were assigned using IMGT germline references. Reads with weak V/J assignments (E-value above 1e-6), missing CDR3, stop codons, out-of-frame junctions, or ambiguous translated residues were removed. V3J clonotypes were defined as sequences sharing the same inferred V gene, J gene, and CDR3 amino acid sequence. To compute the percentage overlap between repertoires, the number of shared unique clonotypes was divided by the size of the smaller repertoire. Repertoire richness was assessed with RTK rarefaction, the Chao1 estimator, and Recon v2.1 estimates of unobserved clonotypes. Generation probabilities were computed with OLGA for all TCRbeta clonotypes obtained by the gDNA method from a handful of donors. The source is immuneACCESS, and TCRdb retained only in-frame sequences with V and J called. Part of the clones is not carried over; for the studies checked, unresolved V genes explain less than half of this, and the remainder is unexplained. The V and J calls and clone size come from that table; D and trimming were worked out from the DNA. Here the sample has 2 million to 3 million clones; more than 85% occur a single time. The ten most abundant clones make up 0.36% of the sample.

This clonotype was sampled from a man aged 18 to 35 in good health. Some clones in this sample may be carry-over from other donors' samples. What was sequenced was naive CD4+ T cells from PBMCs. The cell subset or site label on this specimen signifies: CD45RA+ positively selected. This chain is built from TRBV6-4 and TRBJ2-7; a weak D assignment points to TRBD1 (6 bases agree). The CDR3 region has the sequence CASSDPRKTGSSYEQYF. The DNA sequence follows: TGTGCCAGCAGTGACCCTAGAAAGACAGGCAGCTCCTACGAGCAGTACTTC.